The rows below give T cell receptor beta chains drawn from one sample of a study of cytomegalovirus exposure and HLA in healthy donors. Using immunoSEQ multiplex PCR, the repertoire was profiled, and TCRdb retains in-frame clones only, with some absent. Here the sample spans 130,000 or so clones, roughly 66% being singletons. Sequencing was done on a sample of PBMCs. The receptors come from a woman aged 55-69 years in good health and CMV-seronegative. The CDR3 runs from the conserved cysteine through the conserved F or W. A D gene is named only where the DNA matches it firmly. Only some rows state a clone size, as once, few, many or a class for expanded clones.

>TRBJ1-1|NA|few|TRBV29-1
CSVYIDRNTEAFF
TGCAGCGTCTATATCGACAGGAACACTGAAGCTTTCTTT
>TRBJ1-4|NA|NA|TRBV5-4
CASSLDPRNNEKLFF
TGTGCCAGCAGCTTGGACCCGCGGAATAATGAAAAACTGTTTTTT
>TRBJ2-3|TRBD2|NA|TRBV4-3
CASSQVTSGTRIAQYF
TGCGCCAGCAGCCAGGTTACTAGCGGGACTAGGATCGCGCAGTATTTT
>TRBJ2-6|NA|NA|TRBV19
CASRAYLQGYSGANVLTF
TGTGCCAGTAGGGCTTATCTACAGGGCTACTCTGGGGCCAACGTCCTGACTTTC
>TRBJ2-2|TRBD2|NA|TRBV27
CASSLISGSAGELFF
TGTGCCAGCAGTTTAATTAGCGGGAGCGCCGGGGAGCTGTTTTTT
>TRBJ2-1|NA|NA|TRBV5-4
CASSAGQINEQFF
TGTGCCAGCAGCGCAGGACAGATCAATGAGCAGTTCTTC
>TRBJ2-1|TRBD2|NA|TRBV2
CASGREGYNEQFF
TGTGCCAGTGGAAGGGAGGGATACAATGAGCAGTTCTTC
>TRBJ2-4|TRBD1|NA|TRBV28
CASSLRWGQGQNIQYF
TGTGCCAGCAGTTTAAGGTGGGGACAGGGCCAAAACATTCAGTACTTC
>TRBJ1-1|NA|NA|TRBV29-1
CSGSQAAGGEAFF
TGCAGCGGGTCACAGGCCGCCGGGGGTGAAGCTTTCTTT
>TRBJ1-6|TRBD1|NA|TRBV2
CASRAPTGNSPLHF
TGTGCCAGCAGAGCCCCGACAGGGAATTCACCCCTCCACTTT
>TRBJ2-3|NA|NA|TRBV4-3
CASSRGILDTQYF
TGCGCCAGCAGCCGCGGGATCCTAGATACGCAGTATTTT
>TRBJ1-4|NA|once|TRBV19
CASSIGSRLTNEKLFF
TGTGCCAGTAGTATAGGAAGCAGGCTAACTAATGAAAAACTGTTTTTT
>TRBJ2-7|TRBD2|NA|TRBV6-1
CASSEFGGRNYEQYF
TGTGCCAGCAGTGAATTTGGCGGGAGGAACTACGAGCAGTACTTC
>TRBJ2-2|TRBD2|once|TRBV5-4
CASSFGGRNTGELFF
TGTGCCAGCAGCTTCGGCGGGAGGAACACCGGGGAGCTGTTTTTT
>TRBJ1-1|NA|few|TRBV19
CASSLAWDTGEAFF
TGTGCCAGTAGCCTCGCCTGGGACACCGGAGAAGCTTTCTTT
>TRBJ2-3|TRBD2|NA|TRBV7-2
CASSFRTSGRKTSTDTQYF
TGTGCCAGCAGCTTTAGGACTAGCGGGAGGAAAACTAGCACAGATACGCAGTATTTT
>TRBJ1-6|NA|once|TRBV5-6
CASSLAGAPNSPLHF
TGTGCCAGCAGCTTGGCAGGGGCCCCTAATTCACCCCTCCACTTT
>TRBJ2-1|NA|NA|TRBV9
CASSVEREQFF
TGTGCCAGCAGCGTAGAACGGGAGCAGTTCTTC
>TRBJ1-5|TRBD1|NA|TRBV19
CASSSGQGLYSNQPQHF
TGTGCCAGTAGTTCCGGACAGGGGTTATATAGCAATCAGCCCCAGCATTTT
>TRBJ1-2|TRBD1|NA|TRBV19
CASSIEGQGLNYGYTF
TGTGCCAGTAGTATTGAGGGACAGGGTCTTAACTATGGCTACACCTTC
>TRBJ1-4|NA|NA|TRBV6-1
CASSPAIRHNEKLFF
TGTGCCAGCAGTCCGGCGATCAGACATAATGAAAAACTGTTTTTT
>TRBJ2-1|TRBD2|few|TRBV19
CASSSPRRLAGGPSYNEQFF
TGTGCCAGTAGTAGCCCAAGGCGGCTAGCGGGAGGGCCCTCCTACAATGAGCAGTTCTTC
>TRBJ1-1|NA|few|TRBV6-5
CARTGISMNTEAFF
TGTGCCAGGACAGGCATTTCCATGAACACTGAAGCTTTCTTT
>TRBJ2-1|TRBD2|NA|TRBV5-1
CASSLGGLAGGEQFF
TGCGCCAGCAGCTTGGGGGGACTAGCGGGAGGCGAGCAGTTCTTC
>TRBJ2-7|TRBD2|NA|TRBV11-2
CASKRGPSYEQYF
TGTGCCAGCAAGCGGGGGCCCTCCTACGAGCAGTACTTC
>TRBJ2-3|NA|NA|TRBV27
CASSLGRGTDTQYF
TGTGCCAGCAGTTTAGGCAGGGGCACAGATACGCAGTATTTT
>TRBJ1-1|NA|few|TRBV5-1
CASRPGVGTEAFF
TGCGCCAGCAGACCAGGGGTTGGGACTGAAGCTTTCTTT
>TRBJ2-2|TRBD2|NA|TRBV5-4
CASSLIVGLADFNTGELFF
TGTGCCAGCAGCTTGATCGTGGGACTAGCGGACTTTAACACCGGGGAGCTGTTTTTT
>TRBJ2-1|TRBD2|once|TRBV10-3
CAIRSGGSNNEQFF
TGTGCCATCAGAAGCGGGGGTTCAAACAATGAGCAGTTCTTC
>TRBJ2-1|NA|few|TRBV7-2
CASSLAPRGNEQFF
TGTGCCAGCAGCTTAGCCCCTCGGGGAAATGAGCAGTTCTTC
>TRBJ2-6|TRBD1|NA|TRBV19
CASSWQGATSPGANVLTF
TGTGCCAGTAGTTGGCAGGGGGCAACTTCACCTGGGGCCAACGTCCTGACTTTC
>TRBJ2-3|TRBD2|NA|TRBV14
CASSPYLTSGVDTQYF
TGTGCCAGCAGCCCTTATTTGACTAGCGGGGTGGATACGCAGTATTTT
>TRBJ2-7|NA|few|TRBV6-6
CASSYSGPHEQYF
TGTGCCAGCAGTTACTCGGGGCCGCACGAGCAGTACTTC
>TRBJ2-3|NA|NA|TRBV6-1
CASRAASDTQYF
TGTGCCAGCAGGGCGGCCTCAGATACGCAGTATTTT
>TRBJ2-5|NA|NA|TRBV21-1
CASSKGVPGGAQYQETQYF
TGTGCCAGCAGCAAAGGCGTGCCGGGCGGGGCTCAGTACCAAGAGACCCAGTACTTC
>TRBJ1-3|NA|NA|TRBV7-8
CASSLAGGSGNTIYF
TGTGCCAGCAGCTTAGCAGGGGGATCTGGAAACACCATATATTTT
>TRBJ2-7|NA|NA|TRBV7-2
CASSLDPHYSYEQYF
TGTGCCAGCAGCTTAGACCCTCACTACTCCTACGAGCAGTACTTC
>TRBJ2-5|TRBD2|NA|TRBV2
CASSVGLAGVETQYF
TGTGCCAGCAGTGTAGGGCTAGCGGGGGTGGAGACCCAGTACTTC
>TRBJ2-3|NA|NA|TRBV5-4
CASSLPSTDTQYF
TGTGCCAGCAGCTTGCCGAGCACAGATACGCAGTATTTT
>TRBJ2-7|NA|NA|TRBV7-2
CASSLANQDRYEQYF
TGTGCCAGCAGCTTAGCGAATCAGGATCGGTACGAGCAGTACTTC
>TRBJ2-2|TRBD2|NA|TRBV7-9
CSSSPLSGRLTGELFF
TGTTCCAGCAGCCCCCTTAGCGGGAGACTTACCGGGGAGCTGTTTTTT
>TRBJ1-2|NA|NA|TRBV29-1
CSVVAGQNYGYTF
TGCAGCGTTGTAGCAGGGCAAAACTATGGCTACACCTTC
>TRBJ2-2|NA|NA|TRBV27
CASSTGIGELFF
TGTGCCAGCAGTACAGGGATCGGGGAGCTGTTTTTT
>TRBJ2-2|NA|NA|TRBV7-9
CASSLAAGVNTGELFF
TGTGCCAGCAGCTTAGCAGCCGGGGTGAACACCGGGGAGCTGTTTTTT
>TRBJ1-1|NA|few|TRBV7-7
CASSQGMNTEAFF
TGTGCTAGCAGCCAGGGTATGAACACTGAAGCTTTCTTT
>TRBJ1-1|TRBD1|NA|TRBV7-2
CASSPRGQGRTTEAFF
TGTGCCAGCAGCCCCCGGGGACAGGGACGGACCACTGAAGCTTTCTTT
>TRBJ2-3|NA|NA|TRBV5-1
CASSLRGTNTDTQYF
TGCGCCAGCAGCTTGCGCGGGACCAACACAGATACGCAGTATTTT
>TRBJ2-5|TRBD1|NA|TRBV28
CASSLNRGGETQYF
TGTGCCAGCAGCCTAAACAGGGGTGGGGAGACCCAGTACTTC
>TRBJ1-5|TRBD1|once|TRBV6-5
CASRSQGMNQPQHF
TGTGCCAGCAGGTCACAGGGGATGAATCAGCCCCAGCATTTT
>TRBJ1-2|NA|NA|TRBV19
CASSISGAYGYTF
TGTGCCAGTAGTATAAGCGGGGCTTATGGCTACACCTTC
>TRBJ2-2|NA|once|TRBV7-7
CASSREPSHTGELFF
TGTGCCAGCAGCCGCGAGCCTAGCCACACCGGGGAGCTGTTTTTT
>TRBJ2-1|TRBD1|NA|TRBV5-6
CASSLVGGTGYNEQFF
TGTGCCAGCAGCTTGGTAGGCGGGACAGGCTACAATGAGCAGTTCTTC